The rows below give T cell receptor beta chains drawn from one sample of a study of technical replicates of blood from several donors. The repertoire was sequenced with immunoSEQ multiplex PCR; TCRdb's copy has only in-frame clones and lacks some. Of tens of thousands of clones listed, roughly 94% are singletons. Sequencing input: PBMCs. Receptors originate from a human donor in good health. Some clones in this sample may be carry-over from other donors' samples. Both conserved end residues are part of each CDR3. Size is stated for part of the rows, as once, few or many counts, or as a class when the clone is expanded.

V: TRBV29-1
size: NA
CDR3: CSVRVPGSYEQYF

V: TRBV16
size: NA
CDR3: CASSQSVVYEQYF

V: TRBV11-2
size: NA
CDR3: CASSLGLAVYNEQFF

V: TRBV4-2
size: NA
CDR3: CASSQDDTYSGNTIYF

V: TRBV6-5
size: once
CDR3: CASSPGGTQYF

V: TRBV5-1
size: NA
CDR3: CASSSSVTGGYEQFF

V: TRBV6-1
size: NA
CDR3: CASSALGTGVSPLHF

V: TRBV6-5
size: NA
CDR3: CASLPSGGSGDTQYF

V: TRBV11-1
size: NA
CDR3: CASSWRGIEIEAFF

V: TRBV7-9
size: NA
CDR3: CASSLVTYNEQFF

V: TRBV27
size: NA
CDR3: CATRRDRGPPGEQYF

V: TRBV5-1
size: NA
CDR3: CASSDRQGADSPLHF

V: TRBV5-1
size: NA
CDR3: CASSLQLAGSHEQFF

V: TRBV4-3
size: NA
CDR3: CASGTLRAGANVLTF

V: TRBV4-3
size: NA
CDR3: CASSQEVPSGGAGRTGELFF

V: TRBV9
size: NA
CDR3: CASSVGGGDTDTQYF

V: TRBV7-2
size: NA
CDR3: CASTGYVEETQYF

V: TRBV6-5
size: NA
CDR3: CASRSQAGGSYEQYF

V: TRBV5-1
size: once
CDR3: CASSLGTGGIIGTEAFF

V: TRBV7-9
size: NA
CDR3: CASTTGTGVNYEQYF

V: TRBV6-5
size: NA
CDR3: CASSTRTDMNTEAFF

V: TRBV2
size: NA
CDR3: CASSELGNTGELFF

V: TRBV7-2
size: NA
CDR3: CASSLINTGGNYGYTF

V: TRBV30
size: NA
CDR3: CAWITYRGYTF

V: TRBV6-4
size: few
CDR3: CASSGGQGPDLEQFF

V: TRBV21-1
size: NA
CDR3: CAEKGREGPYNEQFF

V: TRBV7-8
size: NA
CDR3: CASSPFGVGEKLFF

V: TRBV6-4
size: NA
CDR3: CATVTGQGSGELFF

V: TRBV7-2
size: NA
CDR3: CASSSGGGKTQYF

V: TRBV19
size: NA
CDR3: CASSPRLAYEQYF

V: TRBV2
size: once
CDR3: CASRENNNEQFF

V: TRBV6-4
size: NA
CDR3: CASSDSPGQGGNEQFF

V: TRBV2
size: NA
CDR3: CASSPQRAPGSYNEQFF

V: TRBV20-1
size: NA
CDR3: CSANRAHEQYF

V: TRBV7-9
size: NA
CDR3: CASTPWAGVMDGELFF

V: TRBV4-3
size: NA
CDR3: CASSQDTSSGGIGTQYF

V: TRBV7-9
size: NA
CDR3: CASRSSGGEDIQYF

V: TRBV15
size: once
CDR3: CATSAEYSNQPQHF

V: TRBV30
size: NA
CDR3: CAWRTLGQGASGYTF

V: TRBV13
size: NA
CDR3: CASSPPGGENEQYF

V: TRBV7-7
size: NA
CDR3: CASSAIQTSQEQFF

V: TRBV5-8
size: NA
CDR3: CASSEAGTGYNEQFF

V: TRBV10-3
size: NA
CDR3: CAISETGQDYGYTF

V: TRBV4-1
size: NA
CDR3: CASSQMWANTEAFF

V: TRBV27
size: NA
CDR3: CASSPGTVYEQYF